Listed here are 22 T cell receptor beta chains from one sample, sequenced in a study of human T cells and chemical hapten exposure. The time point denotes: pre-sensitization, week 0. The treatment denotes: therapeutic diphenylcyclopropenone sensitization with weekly scalp DPC. Blood, whole and unfractionated, served as the source for total RNA extraction. Each CDR3 protein is one row after TCRdb ran MiXCR on the RACE reads. In the table there are almost 35,000 distinct CDR3 sequences, approximately 10% of which are singletons. The sample here was whole blood, taken in connection with sensitization to the hapten diphenylcyclopropenone (DPC). The receptors derive from a man in his forties or fifties with alopecia areata. Some clones in this sample may be carry-over from other donors' samples.

This clonotype has only a few counts. The chain recombines TRBV11-2 with TRBJ2-3; D call uncertain. The CDR3 runs 11 residues. Germline V gene data show CDR1 as SGHAT and CDR2 as FQNNGV. Trimming pared 5 bases from V and 1 base from J, leaving 1 base between. The CDR3 region is CASSRTDTQYF. In DNA, the CDR3 is TGTGCCAGCAGCCGCACAGATACGCAGTATTTT.

The chain employs TRBV4-1 and TRBJ1-5; no firm D call. V lost 4 bases to trimming and J lost 0 bases, with 19 bases between them. The CDR3 loop spans 18 amino acids. The germline V gene encodes CDR1 MGHRA and CDR2 YSYEKL. As DNA, the CDR3 is TGCGCCAGCAGCCCAGGAGATGAGGTGTCTTATAGCAATCAGCCCCAGCATTTT. Residues: CASSPGDEVSYSNQPQHF.

This clonotype was seen repeatedly, ten times or more. This chain joins TRBV24-1 and TRBJ2-1; 14 bases match TRBD2. There are 19 residues in the CDR3. V shed 4 bases and J 1 base; nucleotides not matched to a gene: 8. Germline CDR1 and CDR2: KGHDR and SFDVKD. The CDR3 is CATSDQGLAGDGSYNEQFF. CDR3 sequence (DNA): TGTGCCACCAGTGACCAGGGACTAGCGGGAGACGGGTCCTACAATGAGCAGTTCTTC.

This clonotype was seen a few times. The V and J genes are TRBV20-1 and TRBJ2-7; TRBD1 or TRBD2 may be the D gene (5 bases each). The V gene lost 6 bases and the J gene lost 7 bases, with 19 bases spanning the gap. Germline V gene sequence: CDR1 DFQATT, CDR2 SNEGSKA (reference sequence). The CDR3 loop spans 13 amino acids. The CDR3 region is CSARPGPVGEQYF. The CDR3 coding sequence is TGCAGTGCCAGGCCGGGGCCGGTCGGGGAGCAGTACTTC.

This clonotype was detected only a few times. This chain joins TRBV29-1 and TRBJ1-4, with D perhaps TRBD1 (6 bases). The germline V and J ends were trimmed by 7 bases and 8 bases, with 14 bases remaining between them. CDR3 length: 12 residues. CDR1 is SQVTM and CDR2 is ANQGSEA in the germline V gene. CDR3 protein: CSGGTTGEKLFF. CDR3 DNA sequence: TGCAGCGGGGGGACAACCGGCGAAAAACTGTTTTTT. The whole variable domain, remainder taken from reference TRBV29-1 and TRBJ1-4, is SAVISQKPSRDICQRGTSLTIQCQVDSQVTMMFWYRQQPGQSLTLIATANQGSEATYESGFVIDKFPISRPNLTFSTLTVSNMSPEDSSIYLCSGGTTGEKLFFGSGTQLSVL.

This clonotype was observed many times. This chain uses TRBV6-1 with TRBJ2-7; tentatively, D is TRBD1 or TRBD2 (5 bases each). The CDR3 length is 15 residues. Germline V gene data show CDR1 as MNHNS and CDR2 as SASEGT. Trimming removed 6 bases from V and 0 bases from J, with 15 bases in between. CDR3 sequence reads: CASRAGTGSSYEQYF. The CDR3 DNA is TGTGCCAGCAGAGCCGGGACGGGGAGCTCCTACGAGCAGTACTTC.

This clonotype was observed a few times. The V gene is TRBV20-1, the J gene TRBJ2-2, with 12 bases fitting TRBD2. The J segment lost 5 bases and the V segment lost 6 bases, leaving 4 bases of the junction unmatched. Germline CDR1 reads DFQATT; CDR2 reads SNEGSKA (reference sequence). The CDR3 spans 14 residues. The chain's CDR3 is CSATGLAGTGELFF. The CDR3 DNA is TGCAGTGCCACTGGACTAGCGGGGACCGGGGAGCTGTTTTTT.

The genes are TRBV6-2 or TRBV6-3 and TRBJ2-1; no firm D call. The CDR3 totals 13 residues. Germline V gene lookup returns CDR1 MNHEY and CDR2 SVGEGT. Trimming removed 4 bases from V and 3 bases from J, with 7 bases in between. The CDR3 nucleotides read TGTGCCAGCAGTTTTGACCGCTACAATGAGCAGTTCTTC. Translation gives CASSFDRYNEQFF.

There are a few counts of this clonotype. This sequence joins TRBV28 and TRBJ2-5; TRBD2 matches 12 bases. The germline CDR1 and CDR2 sequences are MDHEN and SYDVKM. The CDR3 has 15 residues. V lost 5 bases to trimming and J lost 9 bases; unmatched junction nucleotides: 10. The CDR3 DNA reads as TGTGCCAGCAGTCAAACCTCTCTAGCGGGAGGGGCCCAGTACTTC. It is translated as CASSQTSLAGGAQYF.

This clonotype was found a few times. V is TRBV6-2 or TRBV6-3 and J is TRBJ2-7; D not resolved. The CDR3 extends over 12 amino acids. CDR1 and CDR2 from the germline V gene are MNHEY and SVGEGT. Between the trimmed V and J ends, which lost 5 bases and 11 bases, there was a span of 16 bases. The CDR3 sequence is CASSLTAGWEYF. Written as DNA, the CDR3 is TGTGCCAGCAGTCTTACAGCCGGCTGGGAGTACTTC.

Ten or more counts support this clonotype. V is TRBV20-1 and J is TRBJ2-2; D possibly corresponds to TRBD2 (5 bases). In germline, CDR1 is DFQATT, CDR2 SNEGSKA (reference sequence). V was shortened by 2 bases and J by 0 bases, with 16 bases between the two germline ends. The CDR3 is made up of 17 amino acids. The CDR3 loop is CSARRIQDWSNTGELFF. The CDR3 coding sequence is TGCAGTGCTAGAAGAATTCAGGACTGGTCGAACACCGGGGAGCTGTTTTTT.

This clonotype has at least ten counts. The chain is built from TRBV10-3 and TRBJ1-1, with TRBD1 as a possible D gene (6 bases). CDR3 length: 14 amino acids. Germline CDR1 reads ENHRY; CDR2 reads SYGVKD. Trimming cost V 0 bases and J 3 bases, with 8 bases left between them. The CDR3 coding sequence is TGTGCCATCAGTGAGTCGACAGGCTACACTGAAGCTTTCTTT. Translating it yields CAISESTGYTEAFF.

This clonotype was found many times. V is TRBV12-3 or TRBV12-4 and J is TRBJ2-1; D unclear. Trimming took off 5 bases at V and 0 bases at J, with 11 bases between the two ends. This CDR3 region has 15 residues. CDR3 in DNA: TGTGCCAGCAGTCCTACCCAGAGCTCCTACAATGAGCAGTTCTTC. It encodes CASSPTQSSYNEQFF.

The rearrangement uses TRBV29-1 and TRBJ2-1; 11 nucleotides match TRBD2. Germline loops: CDR1 SQVTM, CDR2 ANQGSEA. The CDR3 sequence is 14 residues long. With V trimmed by 6 bases and J by 4 bases, 5 bases remained unmatched. The CDR3 reads CSVVGTSGYNEQFF. DNA for the CDR3: TGCAGCGTAGTTGGGACTAGCGGATACAATGAGCAGTTCTTC.

This clonotype was recorded at least ten times. The V gene is TRBV18, the J gene TRBJ2-2; D may be TRBD2 (5 bases). The CDR3 sequence is 16 residues long. V was trimmed by 3 bases and J by 6 bases, leaving 17 bases between them. Germline-derived CDR1 and CDR2 are KGHSH and LQKENI. Here the CDR3 DNA reads TGTGCCAGCTCACCGATGACTTCGAGGGTAGCCGGGGAGCTGTTTTTT. It specifies CASSPMTSRVAGELFF.

In nucleotides, the CDR3 is TGTGCCAGCAGCTACCGACTAGCGGGAGTGTATGAGCAGTTCTTC. Protein sequence: CASSYRLAGVYEQFF. The chain joins TRBV11-3 to TRBJ2-1; TRBD2 agrees at 12 bases. Germline lookup yields CDR1 SGHNT and CDR2 YENEEA. There are 15 residues in the CDR3. V lost 4 bases to trimming and J lost 8 bases; unmatched junction nucleotides: 6.

This clonotype was recorded a few times. The chain couples TRBV28 to TRBJ2-1; 7 bases align to TRBD2. Germline loops: CDR1 MDHEN, CDR2 SYDVKM. The CDR3 runs to 11 residues. With 7 bases clipped from V and 8 bases from J, the junction kept 2 bases outside the gene matches. Here the CDR3 reads CASKGGDEQFF. For the CDR3, the DNA is TGTGCCAGCAAGGGAGGGGATGAGCAGTTCTTC.

The table lists this clonotype with many counts. The rearrangement links TRBV30 to TRBJ1-1, with 9 positions matching TRBD1. CDR1 is GTSNPN and CDR2 is SVGIG in the germline V gene (reference sequence). Trimming removed 0 bases from V and 5 bases from J; junction bases left unmatched: 1. The CDR3 is 13 residues long. The CDR3 coding sequence is TGTGCCTGGAGTGTTGGGACAGGGACTGAAGCTTTCTTT. Translated: CAWSVGTGTEAFF.

This clonotype has just a few counts. The chain recombines TRBV11-1 with TRBJ1-1; D uncertain. The CDR3 consists of 12 residues. Germline-derived CDR1 and CDR2 are SGHAT and FQDESV (reference sequence). The germline V and J ends were trimmed by 8 bases and 4 bases, with 11 bases remaining between them. This CDR3 is CASGSQITEAFF. Written as DNA, the CDR3 is TGTGCCAGCGGATCTCAGATCACTGAAGCTTTCTTT.

This clonotype has ten or more counts. V gene TRBV25-1 combines with J gene TRBJ2-6; D is ambiguous. CDR3 length equals 13 residues. The V gene lost 8 bases and the J gene lost 0 bases, with 5 bases spanning the gap. CDR1 MGHDK and CDR2 SYGVNS come from the germline V gene. The CDR3 here is CASLGSGANVLTF. In DNA, the CDR3 is TGTGCCAGCTTGGGCTCTGGGGCCAACGTCCTGACTTTC.

In its sample, this clonotype was seen many times. The chain joins TRBV28 to TRBJ2-7, with D unresolved. CDR1 and CDR2 (germline): MDHEN, SYDVKM. The CDR3 has 15 residues. Trimming shortened V by 7 bases and J by 2 bases, and 18 bases separated the two germline ends. The CDR3 nucleotides are TGTGCCAGCATTGGAAGGGCGAACAACCCCTACGAGCAGTACTTC. Protein product: CASIGRANNPYEQYF.

In its sample, this clonotype was seen many times. V and J are TRBV5-1 and TRBJ2-2, with 9 positions matching TRBD1. This CDR3 has 16 amino acids. With 1 base clipped from V and 4 bases from J, the junction kept 5 bases outside the gene matches. Germline lookup yields CDR1 SGHRS and CDR2 YFSETQ. Written as DNA, the CDR3 is TGCGCCAGCAGCTTGACAGGGGGCGGAGGCACCGGGGAGCTGTTTTTT. Encoded protein: CASSLTGGGGTGELFF.